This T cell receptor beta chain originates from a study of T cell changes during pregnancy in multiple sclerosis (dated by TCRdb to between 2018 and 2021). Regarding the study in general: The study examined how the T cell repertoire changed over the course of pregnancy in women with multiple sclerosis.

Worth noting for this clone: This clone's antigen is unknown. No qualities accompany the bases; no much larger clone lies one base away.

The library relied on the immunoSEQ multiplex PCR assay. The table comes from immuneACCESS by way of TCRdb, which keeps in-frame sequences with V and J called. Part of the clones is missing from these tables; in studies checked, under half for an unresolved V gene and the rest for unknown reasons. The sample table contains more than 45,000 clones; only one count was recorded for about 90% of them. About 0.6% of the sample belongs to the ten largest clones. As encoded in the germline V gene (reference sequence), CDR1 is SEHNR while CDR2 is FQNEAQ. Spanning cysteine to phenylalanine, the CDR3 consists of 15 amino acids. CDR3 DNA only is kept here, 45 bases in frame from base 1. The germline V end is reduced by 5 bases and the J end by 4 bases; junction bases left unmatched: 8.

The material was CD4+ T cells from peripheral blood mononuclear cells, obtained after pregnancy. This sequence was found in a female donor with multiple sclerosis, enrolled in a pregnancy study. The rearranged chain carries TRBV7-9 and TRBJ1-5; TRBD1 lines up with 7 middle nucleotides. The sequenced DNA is TGTGCCAGCAGCGCCGGGACAGCCGAAAATCAGCCCCAGCATTTT. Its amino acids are CASSAGTAENQPQHF.